A single sample is the source of the 5 T cell receptor beta chains below, sequenced in a study of cytomegalovirus exposure and HLA in healthy donors. Both 60 Vbeta primers and 13 Jbeta primers went into the PCR. Method: immunoSEQ multiplex PCR; TCRdb's copy keeps in-frame clones and lacks some. The sample lists 200,000 or so clones; 76% were seen once. Input material: PBMCs. The source of these receptors is a man between 18 and 29 years old in good health and CMV-seronegative.

This clone was observed once. CDR3 loop: CASSLVRQAYEQYF. As DNA, the CDR3 is TGTGCCAGCAGCTTAGTTAGGCAGGCCTACGAGCAGTACTTC. This sequence joins TRBV7-2 and TRBJ2-7; unclear D gene. The V gene's germline CDR1 is SGHTA and CDR2 FQGNSA. V was shortened by 1 base and J by 2 bases, with 9 bases between the two germline ends. CDR3 size: 14 residues.

The V and J genes are TRBV27 and TRBJ2-7, with 14 positions matching TRBD2. Germline V gene lookup returns CDR1 MNHEY and CDR2 SMNVEV (reference sequence). The ends lost 6 bases at V and 2 bases at J; junction bases unmatched: 3. This CDR3 contains 15 residues. CDR3 in amino acids: CASSPTSGRAYEQYF. For the CDR3, the DNA is TGTGCCAGCAGCCCGACTAGCGGGAGGGCCTACGAGCAGTACTTC.

This chain uses TRBV10-3 with TRBJ2-1; TRBD2 might be the D (5 bases). V was shortened by 8 bases and J by 0 bases, with 11 bases between the two germline ends. The CDR3 contains 14 residues. CDR1 is ENHRY, CDR2 SYGVKD, per germline. CDR3 coding DNA: TGTGCCATCTCCACGGGGAACTCCTACAATGAGCAGTTCTTC. Translated, it gives CAISTGNSYNEQFF.

CDR3 in amino acids: CASSLSGLAWADTQYF. CDR3 coding DNA: TGCGCCAGCAGCCTTTCCGGACTAGCGTGGGCAGATACGCAGTATTTT. V is TRBV4-1 and J is TRBJ2-3; 9 bases are shared with TRBD2. The CDR3 length is 16 residues. Germline V gene sequence: CDR1 MGHRA, CDR2 YSYEKL. J was trimmed by 4 bases and V by 4 bases; bases with no gene match: 9.

The chain employs TRBV29-1 and TRBJ1-5; 10 nucleotides align to TRBD1. In germline, CDR1 is SQVTM, CDR2 ANQGSEA. Trimming removed 7 bases from V and 6 bases from J; junction bases left unmatched: 6. The CDR3 has 13 amino acids. CDR3 residues: CSAWTGGGQPQHF. CDR3 DNA sequence: TGCAGCGCATGGACAGGGGGGGGTCAGCCCCAGCATTTT.